The clone carrying this T cell receptor (beta chain) showed up many times. No antigen is known for it. The data originate from a study of T cells in Graves' hyperthyroidism and ophthalmopathy. From RNA transcripts, TCR beta CDR3 regions were amplified. RT-PCR in the first round (using the HTBI primer set) targeted the TCR CDR3. TCRdb re-called the multiplex PCR reads with MiXCR, one entry per CDR3 protein. The repertoire has some 720,000 distinct CDR3 sequences, around 17% of them found once; the top ten carry roughly 8%. The trim removed 6 bases at V and 2 bases at J, leaving 13 bases unmatched. Germline CDR1 and CDR2: DFQATT and SNEGSKA (reference sequence). This CDR3 has 15 residues. Patients counted as stable if ophthalmopathy did not develop within 18 months. Uncontrolled infection, other autoimmune disease, pregnancy or lactation disqualified patients from enrolment. Used for diagnoses were clinical symptoms, serum thyroxine and TRAb, thyroid ultrasound and orbital computed tomography.

Study-wide points: Onset of ophthalmopathy came a median approximately 6 months after the model predicted it.

The TCR comes from a man aged 18 to 29 with Graves' hyperthyroidism. The chain couples TRBV20-1 to TRBJ2-7; the match to TRBD2 covers 7 bases. The specimen was blood. CDR3 sequence (DNA): TGCAGTGCCACTAGAGGCGAGCGGGATGCCTACGAGCAGTACTTC. Translation: CSATRGERDAYEQYF.